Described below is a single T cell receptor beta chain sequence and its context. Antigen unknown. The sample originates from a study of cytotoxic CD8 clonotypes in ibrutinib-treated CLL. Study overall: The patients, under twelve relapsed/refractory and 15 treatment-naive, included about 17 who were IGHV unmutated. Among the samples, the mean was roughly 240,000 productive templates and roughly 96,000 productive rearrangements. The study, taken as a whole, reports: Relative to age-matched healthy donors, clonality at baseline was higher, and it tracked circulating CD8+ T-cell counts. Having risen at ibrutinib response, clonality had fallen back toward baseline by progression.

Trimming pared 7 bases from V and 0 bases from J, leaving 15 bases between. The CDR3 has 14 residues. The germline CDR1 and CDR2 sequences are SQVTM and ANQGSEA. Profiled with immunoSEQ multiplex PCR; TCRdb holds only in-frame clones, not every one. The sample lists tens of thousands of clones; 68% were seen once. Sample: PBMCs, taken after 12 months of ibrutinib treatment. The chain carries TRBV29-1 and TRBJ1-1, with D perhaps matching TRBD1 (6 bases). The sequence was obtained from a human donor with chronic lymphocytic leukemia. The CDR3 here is CSAKSGDMNTEAFF. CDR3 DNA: TGCAGCGCAAAGAGCGGGGACATGAACACTGAAGCTTTCTTT.